The 4 T cell receptor beta chains given below trace back to one sample, sequenced in a study of shared clonotypes between healthy human individuals. The assay was immunoSEQ multiplex PCR, and TCRdb's table has in-frame clones only and misses some. This sample has 500,000 to 650,000 clones, with around 78% found just once. Sequenced sample: PBMCs. Receptor source: a woman in her thirties or forties in good health. Some clones in this sample may be carry-over from other donors' samples.

The gene calls are TRBV9 and TRBJ2-7; possibly TRBD2 for D (6 bases). Trimming removed 0 bases at V and 0 bases at J, with 10 bases between. Germline assignment: CDR1 SGDLS and CDR2 YYNGEE. This CDR3 is 15 amino acids long. CDR3 region: CASSVGRGNSYEQYF. Written as DNA, the CDR3 is TGTGCCAGCAGCGTAGGCCGCGGGAACTCCTACGAGCAGTACTTC.

The V and J genes are TRBV29-1 and TRBJ2-5, with TRBD2 matching over 10 bases. In germline, CDR1 is SQVTM, CDR2 ANQGSEA. The CDR3 runs to 13 residues. The V segment lost 6 bases and the J segment 3 bases; nucleotides outside the gene matches: 4. DNA of the CDR3: TGCAGCGTGTATCTAGCGGGAGAAGAGACCCAGTACTTC. Its translation is CSVYLAGEETQYF.

The rearrangement joins TRBV7-2 to TRBJ1-5; a weak D match, TRBD1 (5 bases). This CDR3 comprises 15 residues. Trimming left V 5 bases short and J 4 bases short, with 15 bases between. Germline-derived CDR1 and CDR2 are SGHTA and FQGNSA. CDR3 loop: CASSAGLGENQPQHF. In DNA form, the CDR3 reads TGTGCCAGCAGCGCCGGGTTGGGGGAGAATCAGCCCCAGCATTTT.

The chain uses TRBV29-1 and TRBJ2-5, with a tentative D call TRBD1 (5 bases). CDR3 length: 11 amino acids. Germline V gene data show CDR1 as SQVTM and CDR2 as ANQGSEA. Trimming removed 6 bases from V and 5 bases from J, with 10 bases in between. CDR3 nucleotides: TGCAGCGTGGAACAGGTCGAGACCCAGTACTTC. As protein: CSVEQVETQYF. Combining the CDR3 with reference TRBV29-1 and TRBJ2-5 gives the whole variable domain SAVISQKPSRDICQRGTSLTIQCQVDSQVTMMFWYRQQPGQSLTLIATANQGSEATYESGFVIDKFPISRPNLTFSTLTVSNMSPEDSSIYLCSVEQVETQYFGPGTRLLVL.